A single sample is the source of the 30 T cell receptor beta chains below, sequenced in a study of long-term antiretroviral therapy in people with HIV. At the survey level, the v3.0 immunoSEQ assay was run. Clones were read by immunoSEQ multiplex PCR, and TCRdb kept only the in-frame ones, dropping some. The data contain approximately 30,000 clones, about 83% of them seen just once; the ten biggest clones take up around 5.9%. This specimen was unsorted PBMCs, taken 0.4 years after starting antiretroviral therapy. The receptors were sampled from a man between 18 and 35 years old with HIV.

The chain carries TRBV19 and TRBJ1-4; the D is unclear. The CDR3 spans 14 residues. CDR1 and CDR2 (germline): LNHDA, SQIVND (reference sequence). V was clipped by 3 bases and J by 7 bases, with 12 bases between them. The DNA for the CDR3 is TGTGCCAGTAGTATGGTGGTATGGAGTGAAAAACTGTTTTTT. Residues: CASSMVVWSEKLFF.

This rearrangement joins TRBV4-1 to TRBJ1-4; TRBD1 might be the D (5 bases). Germline V gives CDR1 MGHRA, CDR2 YSYEKL. CDR3 length: 15 residues. The V end was cut by 2 bases, the J end by 7 bases, with 14 bases between. CDR3 DNA sequence: TGCGCCAGCAGCCAAAGCTTGGGGCGGAGTGAAAAACTGTTTTTT. It is translated as CASSQSLGRSEKLFF.

V usage is TRBV5-8 and J usage is TRBJ2-7; no reliable D call. This CDR3 contains 14 residues. Trimming took off 3 bases at V and 2 bases at J, with 12 bases between the two ends. Per germline, CDR1 SGHTS and CDR2 YDEGEE. Here the CDR3 reads CASSYRTAPYEQYF. The CDR3 DNA follows: TGTGCCAGCAGCTACCGGACCGCTCCCTACGAGCAGTACTTC.

The V and J genes are TRBV6-5 and TRBJ2-5, with 11 bases fitting TRBD1. The CDR3 has 13 residues. Germline V gene sequence: CDR1 MNHEY, CDR2 SVGAGI. V lost 2 bases, J lost 12 bases, and 5 bases stayed unmatched. Here the CDR3 DNA reads TGTGCCAGCAGTTACCCCGAGGGACAGGGGGAGTACTTC. This sequence encodes CASSYPEGQGEYF.

The V call is TRBV19, the J call TRBJ2-7; the match to TRBD2 covers 7 bases. The V segment lost 4 bases and the J segment 2 bases; nucleotides outside the gene matches: 11. The CDR3 length is 16 residues. Germline CDR1 and CDR2: LNHDA and SQIVND (reference sequence). CDR3 residues: CASSTPRASGAYEQYF. In nucleotides, the CDR3 is TGTGCCAGTAGTACCCCGAGGGCTAGCGGCGCCTACGAGCAGTACTTC.

The V gene is TRBV4-1, the J gene TRBJ1-2; D is unresolved. Germline loops: CDR1 MGHRA, CDR2 YSYEKL. V was clipped by 1 base and J by 4 bases, with 19 bases between them. There are 17 residues in the CDR3. In DNA, the CDR3 is TGCGCCAGCAGCCAAGTAGCCAACCCCAGTCTAAGCTATGGCTACACCTTC. This codes for CASSQVANPSLSYGYTF.

This clone was found a few times. This rearrangement joins TRBV4-1 to TRBJ2-1, with 10 bases matching TRBD2. The J segment lost 5 bases and the V segment lost 2 bases, leaving 3 bases of the junction unmatched. The CDR3 length is 15 residues. Germline V gene lookup returns CDR1 MGHRA and CDR2 YSYEKL. The DNA of the CDR3 is TGCGCCAGCAGCCAACTAGCGGGAGCAAACAATGAGCAGTTCTTC. This codes for CASSQLAGANNEQFF.

This sequence joins TRBV7-8 and TRBJ2-7; D is possibly TRBD1 (6 bases). V was clipped by 5 bases and J by 2 bases, with 13 bases between them. The CDR3 spans 14 residues. CDR1 and CDR2 (germline): SGHVS, FQNEAQ. Here the CDR3 reads CASSRTVRTYEQYF. CDR3 nucleotides: TGTGCCAGCAGCCGGACAGTCAGGACCTACGAGCAGTACTTC.

The genes are TRBV7-2 and TRBJ2-3; D remains ambiguous. The germline V gene has CDR1 SGHTA and CDR2 FQGNSA. The V end lost 5 bases, the J end lost 2 bases, and 14 bases lay between the germline ends. The CDR3 loop spans 15 amino acids. DNA for the CDR3: TGTGCCAGCAGCCCGGACCGGTCCCTCACAGATACGCAGTATTTT. Its translation: CASSPDRSLTDTQYF.

The chain has TRBV7-2 and TRBJ2-7, with a possible D match to TRBD1 (6 bases). The CDR3 spans 14 residues. Germline assignment: CDR1 SGHTA and CDR2 FQGNSA. V lost 8 bases and J 6 bases, leaving 20 bases between the germline ends. This CDR3 is CASQNRQAGGEQYF. The DNA of the CDR3 is TGTGCCAGCCAGAACAGACAGGCAGGCGGCGAGCAGTACTTC.

The CDR3 loop is CASSKSPRGQPQHF. The CDR3 region has the DNA TGTGCCAGCAGTAAGTCACCCCGGGGTCAGCCCCAGCATTTT. J is TRBJ1-5 and V is TRBV28; D is unresolved. In germline, CDR1 is MDHEN, CDR2 SYDVKM. Between the trimmed V and J ends, which lost 5 bases and 6 bases, there was a span of 14 bases. The CDR3 runs 14 residues.

This chain links TRBV11-2 with TRBJ1-1; TRBD1 matches 8 bases. CDR1 is SGHAT, CDR2 FQNNGV, per germline. Trimming at V came to 0 bases and at J to 10 bases, leaving 7 bases not matched to a gene. This CDR3 region has 14 residues. CDR3 DNA sequence: TGTGCCAGCAGCTTAGAGTTAGCAGACAGGGGAGCTTTCTTT. Its translation: CASSLELADRGAFF.

The V call is TRBV5-5, the J call TRBJ1-1, with 7 bases fitting TRBD1. The V and J ends lost 1 base and 6 bases, in that order; junction bases with no gene match: 9. Germline CDR1 reads SGHKS; CDR2 reads YYEKEE (reference sequence). The CDR3 is 15 residues long. CDR3 sequence reads: CASSLKEGAEAEAFF. The CDR3 bases are TGTGCCAGCAGCTTGAAAGAGGGGGCAGAGGCTGAAGCTTTCTTT.

The chain joins TRBV4-1 to TRBJ2-1; D may be TRBD1 (5 bases). The germline V gene encodes CDR1 MGHRA and CDR2 YSYEKL. Trimming took 6 bases from V and 3 from J, leaving 15 bases between them. CDR3 length: 15 residues. Written as DNA, the CDR3 is TGCGCCAGCAGTACAATCCAGGGTTACTACAATGAGCAGTTCTTC. It is translated as CASSTIQGYYNEQFF.

This clone was seen a single time. The V gene is TRBV28, the J gene TRBJ2-7; D perhaps matches TRBD2 (6 bases). V lost 5 bases and J lost 3, with 20 bases in between. Germline V lookup: CDR1 MDHEN, CDR2 SYDVKM. This CDR3 spans 16 amino acids. CDR3 sequence reads: CASSPTPRAGYYEQYF. The CDR3 bases are TGTGCCAGCAGTCCTACCCCGCGGGCGGGATACTACGAGCAGTACTTC. The variable domain in full, completed from reference TRBV28 and TRBJ2-7, reads DVKVTQSSRYLVKRTGEKVFLECVQDMDHENMFWYRQDPGLGLRLIYFSYDVKMKEKGDIPEGYSVSREKKERFSLILESASTNQTSMYLCASSPTPRAGYYEQYFGPGTRLTVT.

The chain combines TRBV7-8 with TRBJ2-1; 8 nucleotides line up with TRBD1. The CDR3 runs to 15 residues. Trimming took 5 bases from V and 6 from J; bases not matched to a gene: 9. Germline assignment: CDR1 SGHVS and CDR2 FQNEAQ. This chain's CDR3 is CASSPAGGPPNEQFF. CDR3 nucleotide sequence: TGTGCCAGCAGCCCCGCAGGGGGCCCCCCCAATGAGCAGTTCTTC.

The rearrangement uses TRBV6-5 and TRBJ1-1; D perhaps matches TRBD1 (5 bases). Trimming shortened V by 3 bases and J by 7 bases, and 12 bases separated the two germline ends. CDR1 and CDR2 from the germline V gene are MNHEY and SVGAGI. The CDR3 runs to 13 residues. The CDR3 spells CASSYRQGGEAFF. In nucleotides, the CDR3 is TGTGCCAGCAGTTATCGCCAGGGTGGTGAAGCTTTCTTT.

The CDR3 is CASSVTAAFSYEQYF. The CDR3 DNA sequence: TGTGCCAGCAGCGTAACGGCGGCTTTCTCCTACGAGCAGTACTTC. The chain couples TRBV9 to TRBJ2-7; no clear D. CDR1 and CDR2 (germline): SGDLS, YYNGEE. The CDR3 is 15 residues long. Trimming pared 1 base from V and 0 bases from J, leaving 11 bases between.

The chain links TRBV25-1 to TRBJ2-7, with D possibly matching TRBD1 (6 bases). V dropped 2 bases and J dropped 0 bases, with 14 bases sitting between them. The germline V gene encodes CDR1 MGHDK and CDR2 SYGVNS. This CDR3 has 16 residues. CDR3 residues: CASSEIRDTGSYEQYF. DNA of the CDR3: TGTGCCAGCAGTGAAATCCGGGACACCGGCTCCTACGAGCAGTACTTC.

The chain uses TRBV5-4 and TRBJ2-7; D is perhaps TRBD1 (5 bases). Trimming removed 3 bases at V and 3 bases at J, with 19 bases between. CDR1 and CDR2 from the germline V gene are SGHNT and YYREEE (reference sequence). This CDR3 has 16 amino acids. CDR3 loop: CASSSTVLGVHYEQYF. The CDR3 coding sequence is TGTGCCAGCAGCTCGACCGTTTTAGGGGTTCACTACGAGCAGTACTTC.

CDR3 DNA sequence: TGTGCCAGCAGTGAACTCCAGGCCCAGGGCGTCACTGAAGCTTTCTTT. Residues: CASSELQAQGVTEAFF. The rearrangement links TRBV6-1 to TRBJ1-1; possible D gene TRBD1, 5 bases. V dropped 2 bases and J dropped 4 bases, with 17 bases sitting between them. This CDR3 contains 16 residues. CDR1 MNHNS and CDR2 SASEGT come from the germline V gene.

The V gene is TRBV15, the J gene TRBJ2-1; 7 nucleotides match TRBD2. CDR1 and CDR2 (germline): LNHNV, YYDKDF (reference sequence). The V segment lost 3 bases and the J segment 8 bases; nucleotides outside the gene matches: 7. This CDR3 is 14 amino acids long. The CDR3 is CATSSTAGAYEQFF. The CDR3 coding sequence is TGTGCCACCAGCAGCACCGCGGGAGCCTATGAGCAGTTCTTC. Together with reference TRBV15 and TRBJ2-1, the CDR3 gives the full variable domain: DAMVIQNPRYQVTQFGKPVTLSCSQTLNHNVMYWYQQKSSQAPKLLFHYYDKDFNNEADTPDNFQSRRPNTSFCFLDIRSPGLGDTAMYLCATSSTAGAYEQFFGPGTRLTVL.

This clone was counted between two and nine times. The chain has TRBV7-2 and TRBJ1-2, with TRBD1 as a possible D gene (6 bases). Germline CDR1 reads SGHTA; CDR2 reads FQGNSA. The V and J ends lost 1 base and 8 bases respectively, with 11 bases between them. This CDR3 has 13 residues. For the CDR3, the DNA is TGTGCCAGCAGCTTAGTCAGGGGAGGCGGCTACACCTTC. Translated, it gives CASSLVRGGGYTF.

This clone was counted only a few times. The chain recombines TRBV7-9 with TRBJ2-7; 11 bases fit TRBD1. Germline V gives CDR1 SEHNR, CDR2 FQNEAQ (reference sequence). V lost 1 base, J lost 5 bases, and 7 bases stayed unmatched. The CDR3 has 16 residues. In DNA form, the CDR3 reads TGTGCCAGCAGCTTAGAACGGACAGGGGGCGGCCACGAGCAGTACTTC. It encodes CASSLERTGGGHEQYF.

The CDR3 sequence: CASSSGTGWEKLFF. The CDR3 region has the DNA TGTGCCAGCAGTTCCGGGACAGGGTGGGAAAAACTGTTTTTT. This chain uses TRBV6-4 with TRBJ1-4; 9 nucleotides agree with TRBD1. CDR3 length equals 14 residues. CDR1 is MRHNA and CDR2 is SNTAGT in the germline V gene. Trimming at V came to 5 bases and at J to 8 bases, leaving 6 bases not matched to a gene.

The CDR3 here is CASSPPAYEQYF. CDR3 nucleotides: TGTGCCAGCAGTCCCCCAGCCTACGAGCAGTACTTC. The J gene is TRBJ2-7, the V gene TRBV28; D not resolved. Germline assignment: CDR1 MDHEN and CDR2 SYDVKM. CDR3 length equals 12 residues. The ends were cut back, 5 bases at V and 2 bases at J, with 7 bases in the middle.

The chain has TRBV4-3 and TRBJ2-1, with 10 bases identical to TRBD2. The germline gives CDR1 LGHNA, CDR2 YSLEER. V lost 4 bases to trimming and J lost 1 base; unmatched junction nucleotides: 4. This CDR3 spans 16 amino acids. The CDR3 DNA reads TGCGCCAGCAGCCCTGGACTAGCGGATTCCTACAATGAGCAGTTCTTC. It codes for CASSPGLADSYNEQFF.

The V and J genes are TRBV27 and TRBJ1-2; tentatively, D is TRBD1 (6 bases). V shed 3 bases and J shed 8 bases, with 19 bases lying between them. CDR3 length: 15 amino acids. The V gene's germline CDR1 is MNHEY and CDR2 SMNVEV (reference sequence). CDR3 nucleotides: TGTGCCAGCAGTTTCAATAGACAGGTGTTGGGGGGCTACACCTTC. Translating it yields CASSFNRQVLGGYTF.

This chain connects TRBV10-3 to TRBJ1-1; no clear D gene. The V gene lost 3 bases and the J gene lost 6 bases, with 5 bases spanning the gap. Germline CDR1 ENHRY, CDR2 SYGVKD. The CDR3 is made up of 11 amino acids. The CDR3 coding sequence is TGTGCCATCAGTGACTCGGCTGAAGCTTTCTTT. Amino acids: CAISDSAEAFF.

This chain uses TRBV15 with TRBJ2-5; D is unresolved. This CDR3 has 13 residues. Trimming left V 4 bases short and J 7 bases short, with 13 bases between. CDR1 is LNHNV, CDR2 YYDKDF, per germline (reference sequence). As DNA, the CDR3 is TGTGCCACCAGCACCGGACCCTCTTGGACCCAGTACTTC. It yields the protein CATSTGPSWTQYF.